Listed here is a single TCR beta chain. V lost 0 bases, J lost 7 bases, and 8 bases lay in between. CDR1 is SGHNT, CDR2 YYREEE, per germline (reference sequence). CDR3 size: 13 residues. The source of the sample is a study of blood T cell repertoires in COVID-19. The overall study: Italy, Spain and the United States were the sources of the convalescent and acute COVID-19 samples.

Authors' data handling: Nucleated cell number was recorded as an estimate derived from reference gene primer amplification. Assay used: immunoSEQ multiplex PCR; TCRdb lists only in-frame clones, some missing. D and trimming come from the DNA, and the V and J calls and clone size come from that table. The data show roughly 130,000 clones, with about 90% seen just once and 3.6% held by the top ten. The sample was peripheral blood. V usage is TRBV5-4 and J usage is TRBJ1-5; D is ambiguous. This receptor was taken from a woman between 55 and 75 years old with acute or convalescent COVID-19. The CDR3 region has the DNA TGTGCCAGCAGCTTGGGCGAGGGACAGCCCCAGCATTTT. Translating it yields CASSLGEGQPQHF.